This entry lists 11 T cell receptor beta chains sequenced from one sample in a study of shared clonotypes between healthy human individuals. Generated by immunoSEQ multiplex PCR, the TCRdb table keeps only in-frame clones and is missing some. This table holds 600,000 to 700,000 clones, 60% to 75% found once. The sample comprised memory CD4+ T cells sorted from blood. Subset given: CD45RA-negative fraction. The receptor set was obtained from a woman between 25 and 40 years old in good health.

The genes are TRBV2 and TRBJ2-2; D possibly corresponds to TRBD1 (5 bases). This CDR3 contains 14 residues. Germline CDR1 and CDR2: SNHLY and FYNNEI. Between the trimmed V and J ends, which lost 7 bases and 0 bases, there was a span of 9 bases. The CDR3 loop reads CASTRTTNTGELFF. The CDR3 nucleotides read TGTGCCAGCACCCGGACAACGAACACCGGGGAGCTGTTTTTT. Supplemented by reference TRBV2 and TRBJ2-2, the full variable domain reads EPEVTQTPSHQVTQMGQEVILRCVPISNHLYFYWYRQILGQKVEFLVSFYNNEISEKSEIFDDQFSVERPDGSNFTLKIRSTKLEDSAMYFCASTRTTNTGELFFGEGSRLTVL.

The genes are TRBV25-1 and TRBJ1-1; weak D call: TRBD1 (5 bases). The CDR3 length is 13 residues. Germline CDR1 is MGHDK and CDR2 is SYGVNS. Trimming shortened V by 5 bases and J by 4 bases, and 11 bases separated the two germline ends. CDR3 residues: CASSPLGGTEAFF. The CDR3 coding sequence is TGTGCCAGCAGTCCCCTTGGGGGCACTGAAGCTTTCTTT.

Comments on this clone: At one boundary the junction diverges from the germline segment, which might be a read error. V gene TRBV18 combines with J gene TRBJ2-7, with D possibly TRBD1 on 8 matching bases. In germline, CDR1 is KGHSH, CDR2 LQKENI. The CDR3 consists of 15 residues. CDR3 in amino acids: CASSPRRGTGGEQYF. CDR3 sequence (DNA): TGTGCCAGCTCGCCACGGCGGGGGACAGGTGGCGAGCAGTACTTC.

There are many counts of this clone. This chain joins TRBV6-5 and TRBJ2-6; no reliable D call. Trimming shortened V by 5 bases and J by 0 bases, and 8 bases separated the two germline ends. The germline V gene encodes CDR1 MNHEY and CDR2 SVGAGI. This CDR3 region has 15 residues. The CDR3 region is CASSPSFSGANVLTF. The CDR3 bases are TGTGCCAGCAGTCCGTCCTTCTCTGGGGCCAACGTCCTGACTTTC.

Concerning this clone: A single base is all that separates this from a far larger clone, so a read error is likely. V gene TRBV7-6 combines with J gene TRBJ2-5, with D tentatively TRBD2 (6 bases). Germline V gene sequence: CDR1 SGHVS, CDR2 FNYEAQ. This CDR3 has 16 amino acids. The CDR3 reads CASSLTLLAQQETRYF. CDR3 nucleotide sequence: TGTGCCAGCAGCTTAACCTTACTAGCCCAACAAGAGACCCGGTACTTC.

This clone was counted once. One end of the junction varies from germline; a read error may be responsible. This chain connects TRBV13 to TRBJ2-7; 9 bases fit TRBD1. Germline CDR1 reads PRHDT; CDR2 reads FYEKMQ (reference sequence). The CDR3 runs 14 residues. In DNA, the CDR3 is TGTGCCAGCAGCTTGGGGACAGGGCTTTACGGGCAGTACTTC. Translating gives CASSLGTGLYGQYF.

The V call is TRBV27, the J call TRBJ1-2; 7 bases fit TRBD1. Trimming at V came to 5 bases and at J to 3 bases, leaving 3 bases not matched to a gene. Per germline, CDR1 MNHEY and CDR2 SMNVEV (reference sequence). The CDR3 has 13 residues. The CDR3 here is CASSEGGDYGYTF. The DNA for the CDR3 is TGTGCCAGCAGTGAAGGGGGCGACTATGGCTACACCTTC.

About this clone: The sample contains more than one DNA sequence encoding this CDR3. The chain joins TRBV2 to TRBJ2-7, with D uncertain. V was trimmed by 0 bases and J by 6 bases, leaving 9 bases between them. CDR1 is SNHLY, CDR2 FYNNEI, per germline. The CDR3 runs 13 residues. CDR3 sequence (DNA): TGTGCCAGCAGTGAAGCTGGAGATGGCGAGCAGTACTTC. Protein product: CASSEAGDGEQYF.

The J gene is TRBJ2-2, the V gene TRBV14, with 8 bases matching TRBD1. Looked up from germline, CDR1 is SGHDN and CDR2 is FVKESK. V lost 4 bases and J lost 3; bases outside the gene matches: 7. CDR3 size: 16 residues. The CDR3 reads CASSRQGRTHTGELFF. CDR3 nucleotide sequence: TGTGCCAGCAGCCGACAGGGGCGAACCCACACCGGGGAGCTGTTTTTT.

The chain recombines TRBV9 with TRBJ2-1; TRBD1 agrees at 7 bases. V shed 3 bases, J shed 3 bases, and the junction held 12 bases outside the gene matches. The CDR3 has 17 amino acids. CDR1 SGDLS and CDR2 YYNGEE come from the germline V gene. The CDR3 protein is CASSAHPQGSVYNEQFF. DNA for the CDR3: TGTGCCAGCAGCGCCCATCCACAGGGGTCCGTCTACAATGAGCAGTTCTTC. The whole variable domain, filled in from reference TRBV9 and TRBJ2-1, reads DSGVTQTPKHLITATGQRVTLRCSPRSGDLSVYWYQQSLDQGLQFLIQYYNGEERAKGNILERFSAQQFPDLHSELNLSSLELGDSALYFCASSAHPQGSVYNEQFFGPGTRLTVL.

This chain connects TRBV5-1 to TRBJ2-7, with D possibly being TRBD2 (5 bases). Germline CDR1 and CDR2: SGHRS and YFSETQ. The V gene lost 3 bases and the J gene lost 0 bases, with 10 bases spanning the gap. This CDR3 comprises 14 residues. The CDR3 region is CASSSLEGSYEQYF. The CDR3 bases are TGCGCCAGCAGCTCGCTAGAGGGCTCCTACGAGCAGTACTTC.